The source of this TCR beta chain is a study of T cells after yellow fever vaccination. Study summary: SMART-Seq v4 Ultra Low Input prepared libraries from low-cell fractions. Study conclusions and caveats: The CD4 compartment and the CD8 compartment contained a small share of clonotypes in common.

TCRdb reprocessed the 5' RACE reads with MiXCR, giving one entry per CDR3 protein. The sample shows approximately 510,000 distinct CDR3 sequences, roughly a fifth of them seen only once. Worth noting for this clonotype: Its matching antigen is unknown.

Trimming pared 1 base from V and 1 base from J, leaving 10 bases between. There are 15 residues in the CDR3. CDR1 and CDR2 (germline): SGHRS, YFSETQ. Sequenced material: PBMCs, taken roughly 20 days after the first yellow fever vaccination. The chain employs TRBV5-1 and TRBJ2-3, with D unresolved. This sequence originates from a man aged 18-30 years who received the YFV17D yellow fever vaccine. CDR3 DNA sequence: TGCGCCAGCAGCTTGCAAAGGCGTCGCACAGATACGCAGTATTTT. This translates into CASSLQRRRTDTQYF.